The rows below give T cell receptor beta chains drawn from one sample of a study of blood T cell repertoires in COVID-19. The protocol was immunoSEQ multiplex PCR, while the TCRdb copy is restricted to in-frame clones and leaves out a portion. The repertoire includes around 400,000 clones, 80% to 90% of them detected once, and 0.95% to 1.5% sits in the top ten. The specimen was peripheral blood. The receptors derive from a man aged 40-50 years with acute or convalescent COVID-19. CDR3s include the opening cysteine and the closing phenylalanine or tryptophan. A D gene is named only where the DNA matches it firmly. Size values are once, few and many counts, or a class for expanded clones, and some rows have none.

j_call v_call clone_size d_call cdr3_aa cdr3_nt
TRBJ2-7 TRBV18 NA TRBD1 CASSSRGNSYEQYF TGTGCCAGCTCATCCAGGGGGAACTCCTACGAGCAGTACTTC
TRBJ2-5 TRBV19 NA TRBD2 CASSISLAGGSETQYF TGTGCCAGTAGTATCTCCCTAGCGGGGGGTAGTGAGACCCAGTACTTC
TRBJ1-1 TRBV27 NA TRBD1 CASSLTGGVGTEAFF TGTGCCAGCAGTTTAACAGGGGGCGTGGGGACTGAAGCTTTCTTT
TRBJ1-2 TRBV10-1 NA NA CASSGGRGGYGYTF TGCGCCAGCAGTGGGGGCAGGGGCGGGTATGGCTACACCTTC
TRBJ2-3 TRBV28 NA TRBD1 CASSQPDRVTDTQYF TGTGCCAGCAGCCAGCCGGACAGGGTTACAGATACGCAGTATTTT
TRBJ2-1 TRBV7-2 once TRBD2 CASAEGGLAGASYNEQFF TGTGCCAGCGCAGAGGGGGGACTAGCGGGAGCGTCCTACAATGAGCAGTTCTTC
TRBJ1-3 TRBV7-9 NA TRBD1 CASSSTQGVSGNTIYF TGTGCCAGCAGCTCTACTCAGGGGGTCAGTGGAAACACCATATATTTT
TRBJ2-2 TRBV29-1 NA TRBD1 CSAEQGSNTGELFF TGCAGCGCTGAACAGGGGTCGAACACCGGGGAGCTGTTTTTT
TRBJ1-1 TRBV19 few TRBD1 CASSMDREGTEAFF TGTGCCAGTAGTATGGACAGGGAAGGCACTGAAGCTTTCTTT
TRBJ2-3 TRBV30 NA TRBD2 CAWSRGLATDTQYF TGTGCCTGGAGTCGTGGACTAGCCACAGATACGCAGTATTTT
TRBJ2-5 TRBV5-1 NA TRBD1 CASSLGQAETQYF TGCGCCAGCAGCTTAGGACAGGCGGAGACCCAGTACTTC
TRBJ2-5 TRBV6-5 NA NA CASSYTRGETQYF TGTGCCAGCAGTTACACCAGGGGAGAGACCCAGTACTTC
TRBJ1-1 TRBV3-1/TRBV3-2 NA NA CASSPYRVSEAFF TGTGCCAGCAGCCCATACAGGGTCTCTGAAGCTTTCTTT
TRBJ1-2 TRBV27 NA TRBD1 CASSPRQGALFYGYTF TGTGCCAGCAGTCCCAGACAGGGGGCGCTCTTCTATGGCTACACCTTC
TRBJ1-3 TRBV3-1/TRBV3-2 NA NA CASSPGLSRSGNTIYF TGTGCCAGCAGCCCGGGACTTTCCCGCTCTGGAAACACCATATATTTT
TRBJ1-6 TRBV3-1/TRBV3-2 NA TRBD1 CASSQTDRGNSPLHF TGTGCCAGCAGCCAAACGGACAGGGGTAATTCACCCCTCCACTTT
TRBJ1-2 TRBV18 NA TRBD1 CASSRTGMDGYTF TGTGCCAGCTCACGGACAGGGATGGATGGCTACACCTTC
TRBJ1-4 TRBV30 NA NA CAWSGAGGDLFF TGTGCCTGGAGTGGGGCTGGGGGCGACCTGTTTTTT
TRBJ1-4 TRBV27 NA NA CASSRGGWEKLFF TGTGCCAGCAGTCGGGGGGGTTGGGAAAAACTGTTTTTT
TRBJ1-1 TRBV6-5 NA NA CASIPGNTEAFF TGTGCCAGCATCCCCGGGAACACTGAAGCTTTCTTT
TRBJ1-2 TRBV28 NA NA CASTAEGDGYTF TGTGCCAGCACTGCGGAAGGAGATGGCTACACCTTC
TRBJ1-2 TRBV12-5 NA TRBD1 CASGQGQGDYGYTF TGTGCTAGTGGTCAAGGACAGGGGGATTATGGCTACACCTTC
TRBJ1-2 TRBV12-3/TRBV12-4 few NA CASSLWGHGYTF TGTGCCAGCAGTTTATGGGGGCATGGCTACACCTTC
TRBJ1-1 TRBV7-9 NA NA CASSSLAAFRREDRVAFF TGTGCCAGCAGCTCCCTTGCCGCATTCCGGCGGGAGGATAGGGTAGCTTTCTTT
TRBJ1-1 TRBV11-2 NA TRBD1 CASRTGGTEAFF TGTGCCAGCCGGACAGGGGGCACTGAAGCTTTCTTT
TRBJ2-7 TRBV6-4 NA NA CASSDPLRQIKLSYEQYF TGTGCCAGCAGTGACCCGCTACGACAGATTAAACTCTCCTACGAGCAGTACTTC
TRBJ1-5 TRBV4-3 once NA CASSQEGRVSNQPQHF TGCGCCAGCAGCCAAGAAGGGAGGGTGAGCAATCAGCCCCAGCATTTT
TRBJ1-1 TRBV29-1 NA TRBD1 CSVPGTGKKIYTEAFF TGCAGCGTCCCCGGGACAGGGAAAAAAATCTACACTGAAGCTTTCTTT
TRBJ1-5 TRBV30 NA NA CAWRQGTGQPQHF TGTGCCTGGAGGCAGGGTACCGGTCAGCCCCAGCATTTT
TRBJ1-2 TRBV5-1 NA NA CASSLDSQGGDYGYTF TGCGCCAGCAGCTTGGACAGCCAGGGCGGTGACTATGGCTACACCTTC
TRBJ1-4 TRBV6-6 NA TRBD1 CASDTGTGGEKLFF TGTGCCAGCGACACCGGGACAGGGGGCGAAAAACTGTTTTTT
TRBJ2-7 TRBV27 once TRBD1 CASSPKAGTGDEYF TGTGCCAGCAGTCCGAAAGCCGGGACAGGGGACGAGTACTTC
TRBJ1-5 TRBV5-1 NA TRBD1 CASSLTGGNQPQHF TGCGCCAGCAGCTTGACAGGGGGCAATCAGCCCCAGCATTTT
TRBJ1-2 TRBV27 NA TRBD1 CASSRDREDYGYTF TGTGCCAGCAGTAGGGACAGGGAGGACTATGGCTACACCTTC
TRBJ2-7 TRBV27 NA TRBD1 CASSRRGLASYEQYF TGTGCCAGCAGTCGCAGGGGGCTTGCCTCCTACGAGCAGTACTTC
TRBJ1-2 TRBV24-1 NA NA CATSDFGQVGLGYGYTF TGTGCCACCAGTGATTTTGGGCAGGTGGGGCTGGGGTATGGCTACACCTTC
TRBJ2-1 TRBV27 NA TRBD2 CASSLRLAGGSPYNEQFF TGTGCCAGCAGTTTGAGACTAGCGGGGGGAAGCCCCTACAATGAGCAGTTCTTC
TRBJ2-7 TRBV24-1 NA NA CATSDLLRQGTTYEQYF TGTGCCACCAGTGATTTGCTTCGGCAGGGGACAACCTACGAGCAGTACTTC
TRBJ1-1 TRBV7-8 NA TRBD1 CASSLARKGQGLRF TGTGCCAGCAGCTTAGCACGAAAAGGACAGGGTCTGAGGTTT
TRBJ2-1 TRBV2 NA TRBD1 CADRVSYNEQFF TGTGCGGACAGGGTCTCCTACAATGAGCAGTTCTTC
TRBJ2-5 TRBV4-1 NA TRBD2 CASSLGAGGILETQYF TGCGCCAGCAGCCTGGGAGCGGGAGGGATTTTGGAGACCCAGTACTTC
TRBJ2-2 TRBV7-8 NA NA CASSLARAGELFF TGTGCCAGCAGCCTAGCACGCGCCGGGGAGCTGTTTTTT
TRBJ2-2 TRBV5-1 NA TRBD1 CASSTGDRVTGELFF TGCGCCAGCAGCACGGGGGACAGGGTCACCGGGGAGCTGTTTTTT
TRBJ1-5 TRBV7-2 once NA CASSEYANQPQHF TGTGCCAGCAGCGAGTATGCTAATCAGCCCCAGCATTTT
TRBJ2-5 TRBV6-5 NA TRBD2 CASNRLALLGAQYF TGTGCCAGCAATCGACTAGCCCTCCTAGGTGCCCAGTACTTC
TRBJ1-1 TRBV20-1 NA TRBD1 CSVSPGQLVINTEAFF TGCAGTGTTAGTCCGGGACAGCTCGTTATCAACACTGAAGCTTTCTTT
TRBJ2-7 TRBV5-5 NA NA CASRPGVVTEQYF TGTGCCAGCAGACCAGGGGTTGTCACCGAGCAGTACTTC
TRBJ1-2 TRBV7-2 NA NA CASSLVLTYKLGYTF TGTGCCAGCAGCTTAGTTTTGACTTACAAACTAGGCTACACCTTC
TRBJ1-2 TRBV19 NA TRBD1 CASTPDRGGGYTF TGTGCCAGTACCCCTGACAGGGGAGGCGGCTACACCTTC
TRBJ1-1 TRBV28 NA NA CASIFTAGAAEAFF TGTGCCAGCATTTTTACCGCGGGGGCGGCTGAAGCTTTCTTT
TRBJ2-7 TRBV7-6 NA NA CASSLVQGTYEQYF TGTGCCAGCAGCTTAGTTCAGGGGACCTACGAGCAGTACTTC
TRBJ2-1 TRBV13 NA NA CASSLEQGSYNEQFF TGTGCCAGCAGCTTAGAGCAGGGCTCCTACAATGAGCAGTTCTTC